This is a list of T cell receptor beta chains from one sample in a study of T cells in Graves' hyperthyroidism and ophthalmopathy. TCRdb ran MiXCR on the multiplex PCR reads and lists one entry per CDR3 protein. The data show about 300,000 distinct CDR3 sequences, 25% to 30% seen once. Sequencing was done on a sample of blood. These receptors all come from a man in his forties or fifties with Graves' hyperthyroidism that later progressed to Graves' ophthalmopathy. CDR3s include the opening cysteine and the closing phenylalanine or tryptophan. The order of the fields is D gene, J gene, V gene, clone size, CDR3 DNA, CDR3 protein. D genes are given only for firm matches. Rows may omit the clone size; those that give it use once, few, many or a size class.

d_call: TRBD1; j_call: TRBJ1-1; v_call: TRBV30; clone_size: many; cdr3_nt: TGTGCCTGGAGCGTAAGGGACAGGGTGAAAAACACTGAAGCTTTCTTT; cdr3_aa: CAWSVRDRVKNTEAFF
d_call: .; j_call: TRBJ1-1; v_call: TRBV12-3/TRBV12-4; clone_size: .; cdr3_nt: TGTGCCAGCAGTTTTACAAATGAAGCTTTCTTT; cdr3_aa: CASSFTNEAFF
d_call: .; j_call: TRBJ1-2; v_call: TRBV30; clone_size: many; cdr3_nt: TGTGCCTGGAGCGGAGGGGATGGCTACACCTTC; cdr3_aa: CAWSGGDGYTF
d_call: .; j_call: TRBJ2-7; v_call: TRBV29-1; clone_size: many; cdr3_nt: TGCAGCGTTGTCGCAGGGGGGGAGCAGTACTTC; cdr3_aa: CSVVAGGEQYF
d_call: TRBD1; j_call: TRBJ1-1; v_call: TRBV6-5; clone_size: .; cdr3_nt: TGTGCCAGCAGTTACGACAACCGACAGGGCAGGGTCTCCGAAGCTTTCTTT; cdr3_aa: CASSYDNRQGRVSEAFF
d_call: .; j_call: TRBJ2-6; v_call: TRBV7-3; clone_size: many; cdr3_nt: TGTGCCAGCAAGACGACAGCTGGGGCCAACGTCCTGACTTTC; cdr3_aa: CASKTTAGANVLTF
d_call: .; j_call: TRBJ1-5; v_call: TRBV4-2; clone_size: .; cdr3_nt: TGTGCCAGCAGCCAAGTCGGGGTAGGGAATGGGCAGCCCCAGCATTTT; cdr3_aa: CASSQVGVGNGQPQHF
d_call: TRBD1; j_call: TRBJ1-2; v_call: TRBV7-2; clone_size: many; cdr3_nt: TGTGCCAGCAGCTACGGGACAGGGGACTATGGCTACACCTTC; cdr3_aa: CASSYGTGDYGYTF
d_call: .; j_call: TRBJ2-7; v_call: TRBV6-2/TRBV6-3; clone_size: .; cdr3_nt: TGTGCCAGCAGGGTCAGTTCCTACGAGCAGTACTTC; cdr3_aa: CASRVSSYEQYF
d_call: .; j_call: TRBJ2-5; v_call: TRBV29-1; clone_size: many; cdr3_nt: TGCAGCGTCTCAAGAGACATAGAGGAAACCCAGTACTTC; cdr3_aa: CSVSRDIEETQYF
d_call: .; j_call: TRBJ1-6; v_call: TRBV30; clone_size: few; cdr3_nt: TGTGCCTGGAGGCCCAGGTTGTTCTCCTATAATTCACCCCTCCACTTT; cdr3_aa: CAWRPRLFSYNSPLHF
d_call: .; j_call: TRBJ1-1; v_call: TRBV20-1; clone_size: many; cdr3_nt: TGCAGTGCTAGAGATCCGATTGAAGCTTTCTTT; cdr3_aa: CSARDPIEAFF
d_call: TRBD1; j_call: TRBJ1-2; v_call: TRBV12-3/TRBV12-4; clone_size: many; cdr3_nt: TGTGCCAGCAGTTTGGGACAGGGGAGGGATGGCTACACCTTC; cdr3_aa: CASSLGQGRDGYTF
d_call: .; j_call: TRBJ2-5; v_call: TRBV6-5; clone_size: .; cdr3_nt: TGTGCCAGCAGTTACTCCCCCGGAACCTCGGCTACCCAGTACTTC; cdr3_aa: CASSYSPGTSATQYF
d_call: .; j_call: TRBJ2-7; v_call: TRBV20-1; clone_size: many; cdr3_nt: TGCAGTGCTACGAGTGAATACGAGCAGTACTTC; cdr3_aa: CSATSEYEQYF
d_call: .; j_call: TRBJ2-7; v_call: TRBV27; clone_size: .; cdr3_nt: TGTGCCAGCAGTCTGCAACAGGGAGAAGACTACGAGCAGTACTTC; cdr3_aa: CASSLQQGEDYEQYF
d_call: .; j_call: TRBJ1-1; v_call: TRBV20-1; clone_size: .; cdr3_nt: TGCAGTGCTAGTTCCCGGGATCGTAACACTGAAGCTTTCTTT; cdr3_aa: CSASSRDRNTEAFF
d_call: TRBD2; j_call: TRBJ2-2; v_call: TRBV6-1; clone_size: many; cdr3_nt: TGTGCCAGCAGTGAAGGACTAGCGACCGGGGAGCTGTTTTTT; cdr3_aa: CASSEGLATGELFF
d_call: .; j_call: TRBJ1-1; v_call: TRBV29-1; clone_size: .; cdr3_nt: TGCAGCGTCTGGGGCAATGGGAACACTGAAGCTTTCTTT; cdr3_aa: CSVWGNGNTEAFF
d_call: .; j_call: TRBJ1-5; v_call: TRBV18; clone_size: many; cdr3_nt: TGTGCCAGCTCACCACAGAGCAGGGATCAGCCCCAGCATTTT; cdr3_aa: CASSPQSRDQPQHF
d_call: .; j_call: TRBJ1-2; v_call: TRBV11-2; clone_size: many; cdr3_nt: TGTGCCAGCACCCCTGGATGGGACCCCTATGGCTACACCTTC; cdr3_aa: CASTPGWDPYGYTF
d_call: .; j_call: TRBJ1-2; v_call: TRBV12-3/TRBV12-4; clone_size: .; cdr3_nt: TGTGCCAGCAGTGACGGGCCGGATGGCTACACCTTC; cdr3_aa: CASSDGPDGYTF
d_call: .; j_call: TRBJ1-1; v_call: TRBV20-1; clone_size: .; cdr3_nt: TGCAGTGCTCAGCGGACCCTTAACACTGAAGCTTTCTTT; cdr3_aa: CSAQRTLNTEAFF
d_call: TRBD1; j_call: TRBJ1-1; v_call: TRBV20-1; clone_size: many; cdr3_nt: TGCAGTGCTAACGCAGGGGGGCCGAACACTGAAGCTTTCTTT; cdr3_aa: CSANAGGPNTEAFF
d_call: .; j_call: TRBJ2-5; v_call: TRBV20-1; clone_size: few; cdr3_nt: TGCAGTGCTTCCCTCGCGGTAGAGACCCAGTACTTC; cdr3_aa: CSASLAVETQYF
d_call: TRBD2; j_call: TRBJ2-7; v_call: TRBV7-3; clone_size: few; cdr3_nt: TGTGCCAGCAGCGCCAGCGGGAGTGGATACGAGCAGTACTTC; cdr3_aa: CASSASGSGYEQYF
d_call: TRBD2; j_call: TRBJ2-5; v_call: TRBV20-1; clone_size: .; cdr3_nt: TGCAGTGCTAGGATAGGGACGATCGGGACTAGCGGAGAGACCCAGTACTTC; cdr3_aa: CSARIGTIGTSGETQYF
d_call: .; j_call: TRBJ1-3; v_call: TRBV5-8; clone_size: many; cdr3_nt: TGTGCCAGCAGCTTGGGGCCTTACCCTGGAAACACCATATATTTT; cdr3_aa: CASSLGPYPGNTIYF
d_call: .; j_call: TRBJ2-7; v_call: TRBV28; clone_size: many; cdr3_nt: TGTGCCAGCAGTGTGGGCCCTCGCCCCGAGCAGTACTTC; cdr3_aa: CASSVGPRPEQYF
d_call: TRBD1; j_call: TRBJ1-2; v_call: TRBV7-3; clone_size: many; cdr3_nt: TGTGCCAGCAGCCTAGGCCCGGGACAGGGGCCGGATACCTCCTTC; cdr3_aa: CASSLGPGQGPDTSF
d_call: .; j_call: TRBJ2-5; v_call: TRBV29-1; clone_size: many; cdr3_nt: TGCAGCGTGTATGGCTCCAACCAAGAGACCCAGTACTTC; cdr3_aa: CSVYGSNQETQYF
d_call: TRBD2; j_call: TRBJ2-4; v_call: TRBV5-6; clone_size: many; cdr3_nt: TGTGCCAGCAGCTTTGGGAGGGGATCCCCGGACATTCAGTACTTC; cdr3_aa: CASSFGRGSPDIQYF
d_call: .; j_call: TRBJ1-1; v_call: TRBV10-1; clone_size: many; cdr3_nt: TGCGCCAGCACCGGACAGCTGAACACTGAAGCTTTCTTT; cdr3_aa: CASTGQLNTEAFF
d_call: .; j_call: TRBJ1-6; v_call: TRBV3-1; clone_size: .; cdr3_nt: TGTGCCAGCAGCCAAGGGCGAGTGCCCCTCCACTTT; cdr3_aa: CASSQGRVPLHF
d_call: .; j_call: TRBJ1-2; v_call: TRBV7-2; clone_size: many; cdr3_nt: TGTGCCAGCAGCTTAGGTATCGGGAACTTCAACTATGGCTACACCTTC; cdr3_aa: CASSLGIGNFNYGYTF
d_call: TRBD2; j_call: TRBJ2-7; v_call: TRBV20-1; clone_size: many; cdr3_nt: TGCAGTGCTAGAGATCTCTCTAGCGGGACTCGGGAGCAGTACTTC; cdr3_aa: CSARDLSSGTREQYF
d_call: .; j_call: TRBJ2-7; v_call: TRBV18; clone_size: many; cdr3_nt: TGTGCCAGCTCACCAATGCATGCCAACCCACGATCCACCTACGAGCAGTACTTC; cdr3_aa: CASSPMHANPRSTYEQYF
d_call: TRBD1; j_call: TRBJ1-2; v_call: TRBV3-1; clone_size: .; cdr3_nt: TGTGCCAGCAGCCAAGACGACAGGGGTGGCTACACCTTC; cdr3_aa: CASSQDDRGGYTF
d_call: .; j_call: TRBJ1-5; v_call: TRBV6-2/TRBV6-3; clone_size: .; cdr3_nt: TGTGCCAGCAGCCTTTACGAAGGACAGAATCAGCCCCAGCATTTT; cdr3_aa: CASSLYEGQNQPQHF
d_call: TRBD1; j_call: TRBJ1-2; v_call: TRBV6-5; clone_size: many; cdr3_nt: TGTGCCAGCAGTTACGGACAGGGTGTCGGCTACACCTTC; cdr3_aa: CASSYGQGVGYTF
d_call: .; j_call: TRBJ2-7; v_call: TRBV19; clone_size: once; cdr3_nt: TGTGCCAGCGCCGGGACCCCCAACGAGCAGTACTTC; cdr3_aa: CASAGTPNEQYF
d_call: .; j_call: TRBJ2-7; v_call: TRBV20-1; clone_size: .; cdr3_nt: TGCAGTGTAGGGGACAACTCCTACGAGCAGTACTTC; cdr3_aa: CSVGDNSYEQYF
d_call: .; j_call: TRBJ2-2; v_call: TRBV6-1; clone_size: many; cdr3_nt: TGTGCCAGCAGGGCAGGGTGGGCCGGGGAGCTGTTTTTT; cdr3_aa: CASRAGWAGELFF
d_call: .; j_call: TRBJ1-2; v_call: TRBV18; clone_size: .; cdr3_nt: TGTGCCAGCTCACCACTCATTACGGGGACCGAAGACTATGGCTACACCTTC; cdr3_aa: CASSPLITGTEDYGYTF
d_call: TRBD1; j_call: TRBJ1-2; v_call: TRBV6-5; clone_size: few; cdr3_nt: TGTGCCAGCAGTTGGACAGGGAACTATGGCTACACCTTC; cdr3_aa: CASSWTGNYGYTF
d_call: TRBD1; j_call: TRBJ1-5; v_call: TRBV30; clone_size: .; cdr3_nt: TGTGCCGGCGGGACAGGGGGAAATCAGCCCCAGCATTTT; cdr3_aa: CAGGTGGNQPQHF
d_call: .; j_call: TRBJ1-1; v_call: TRBV13; clone_size: many; cdr3_nt: TGTGCCAGCAGCCCTGGATTTTGGGGGGACACTGAAGCTTTCTTT; cdr3_aa: CASSPGFWGDTEAFF
d_call: .; j_call: TRBJ2-7; v_call: TRBV5-1; clone_size: many; cdr3_nt: TGCGCCAGCACCCCTGGGGTGTGGAAGGCGACCTCCTACGAGCAGTACTTC; cdr3_aa: CASTPGVWKATSYEQYF
d_call: TRBD1; j_call: TRBJ2-2; v_call: TRBV28; clone_size: many; cdr3_nt: TGTGCCAGCAGAGACAGGGGGGGATTATGGGAGCTGTTTTTT; cdr3_aa: CASRDRGGLWELFF
d_call: .; j_call: TRBJ1-1; v_call: TRBV12-3/TRBV12-4; clone_size: .; cdr3_nt: TGTGCCAGCAGTCGAGGGACAATGAACACTGAAGCTTTCTTT; cdr3_aa: CASSRGTMNTEAFF
d_call: TRBD1; j_call: TRBJ2-7; v_call: TRBV11-3; clone_size: many; cdr3_nt: TGTGCCAGCAGCTTCCGGACAGGTACCTACGAGCAGTACTTC; cdr3_aa: CASSFRTGTYEQYF
d_call: TRBD1; j_call: TRBJ1-5; v_call: TRBV6-5; clone_size: many; cdr3_nt: TGTGCCAGCAGTTCGGGACAGAACGTAGGTCAGCCCCAGCATTTT; cdr3_aa: CASSSGQNVGQPQHF
d_call: .; j_call: TRBJ2-5; v_call: TRBV3-1; clone_size: many; cdr3_nt: TGTGCCAGCAGCCAGCTAGTAGGCGAGACCCAGTACTTC; cdr3_aa: CASSQLVGETQYF
d_call: TRBD1; j_call: TRBJ1-2; v_call: TRBV6-5; clone_size: many; cdr3_nt: TGTGCCAGCAGACCGACAGGGGGAATATCTGGAGGCTACACCTTC; cdr3_aa: CASRPTGGISGGYTF
d_call: TRBD1; j_call: TRBJ2-7; v_call: TRBV6-1; clone_size: .; cdr3_nt: TGTGCCAGCAGACCGGGACAGACCGCCTACGAGCAGTACTTC; cdr3_aa: CASRPGQTAYEQYF